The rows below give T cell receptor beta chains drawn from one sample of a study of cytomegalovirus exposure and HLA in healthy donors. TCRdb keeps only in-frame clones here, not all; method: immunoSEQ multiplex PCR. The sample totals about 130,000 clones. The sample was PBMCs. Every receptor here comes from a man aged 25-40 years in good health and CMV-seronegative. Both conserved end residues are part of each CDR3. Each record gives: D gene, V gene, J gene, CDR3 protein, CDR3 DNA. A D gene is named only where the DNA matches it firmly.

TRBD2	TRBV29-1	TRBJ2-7	CSIRAGAYEQYF	TGCAGCATTCGAGCGGGAGCCTACGAGCAGTACTTC
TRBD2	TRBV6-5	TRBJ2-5	CASSYQGGQETQYF	TGTGCCAGCAGTTACCAGGGAGGGCAAGAGACCCAGTACTTC
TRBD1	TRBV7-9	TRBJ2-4	CASSLAGTGSKNIQYF	TGTGCCAGCAGCTTAGCGGGGACAGGGTCCAAAAACATTCAGTACTTC
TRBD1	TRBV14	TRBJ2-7	CASSRGQGYREQYF	TGTGCCAGCAGCCGTGGACAGGGATATCGGGAGCAGTACTTC
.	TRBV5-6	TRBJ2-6	CASSLAGANVLTF	TGTGCCAGCAGCTTGGCAGGGGCCAACGTCCTGACTTTC
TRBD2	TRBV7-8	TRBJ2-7	CASTLLAGDLYEQYF	TGTGCCAGCACCTTACTAGCGGGAGATCTCTACGAGCAGTACTTC
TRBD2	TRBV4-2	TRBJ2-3	CASSPIRDHIAGLRTDTQYF	TGTGCCAGCAGCCCAATTAGGGATCATATAGCGGGACTTCGCACAGATACGCAGTATTTT
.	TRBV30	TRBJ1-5	CAWSLTGWNQPQHF	TGTGCCTGGAGTCTGACAGGCTGGAATCAGCCCCAGCATTTT
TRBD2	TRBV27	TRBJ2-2	CASSFRTSGSSGELFF	TGTGCCAGCAGTTTCCGTACTAGCGGGAGTAGCGGGGAGCTGTTTTTT
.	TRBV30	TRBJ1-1	CAWSDRAETEAFF	TGTGCCTGGAGTGACAGGGCAGAGACTGAAGCTTTCTTT
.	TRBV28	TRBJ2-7	CASSLYEGEQYF	TGTGCCAGCAGTTTATACGAGGGCGAGCAGTACTTC
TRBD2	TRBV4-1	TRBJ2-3	CASSLGRGTQYF	TGCGCCAGCAGCCTAGGGAGGGGTACGCAGTATTTT
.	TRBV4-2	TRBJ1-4	CASSQGGRSSKIATNEKLFF	TGTGCCAGCAGCCAGGGGGGACGGTCCTCCAAAATTGCAACTAATGAAAAACTGTTTTTT
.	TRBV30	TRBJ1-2	CAWSPGVGYTF	TGTGCCTGGAGTCCGGGGGTAGGCTACACCTTC
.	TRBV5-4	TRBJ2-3	CASSLDGGRDTQYF	TGTGCCAGCAGCTTGGATGGCGGTCGAGATACGCAGTATTTT
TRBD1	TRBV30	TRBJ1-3	CAWSTGAGGNTIYF	TGTGCCTGGAGTACAGGGGCAGGTGGAAACACCATATATTTT
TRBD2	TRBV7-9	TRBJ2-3	CASTGSGRDTQYF	TGTGCCAGCACTGGGAGCGGGAGGGATACGCAGTATTTT
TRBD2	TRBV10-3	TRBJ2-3	CAIRETSGRSDTQYF	TGTGCCATCAGGGAGACTAGCGGGAGATCAGATACGCAGTATTTT
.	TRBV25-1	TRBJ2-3	CASQITDTQYF	TGTGCCAGCCAAATCACAGATACGCAGTATTTT
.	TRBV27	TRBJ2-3	CASSCLGTDTQYF	TGTGCCAGCAGTTGTTTAGGCACAGATACGCAGTATTTT
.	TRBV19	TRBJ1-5	CASSNVGPGNQPQHF	TGTGCCAGTTCCAATGTGGGCCCGGGCAATCAGCCCCAGCATTTT
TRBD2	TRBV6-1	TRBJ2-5	CASRDSGRETQYF	TGTGCCAGCAGAGATAGCGGGAGAGAGACCCAGTACTTC
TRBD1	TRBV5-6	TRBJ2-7	CASSLGQGASEQYF	TGTGCCAGCAGCTTGGGGCAGGGGGCCAGCGAGCAGTACTTC
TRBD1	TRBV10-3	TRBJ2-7	CATEGQGSEQYF	TGTGCCACCGAGGGACAGGGGAGCGAGCAGTACTTC
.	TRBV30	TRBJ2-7	CAWSPGSLSYEQYF	TGTGCCTGGAGTCCGGGGTCCCTTTCCTACGAGCAGTACTTC
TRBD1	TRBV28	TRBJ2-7	CASSSPGQGGYEQYF	TGTGCCAGCAGTTCCCCGGGACAGGGGGGTTACGAGCAGTACTTC
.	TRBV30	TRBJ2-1	CAWKLGGTSYNEQFF	TGTGCCTGGAAGCTCGGCGGGACCTCCTACAATGAGCAGTTCTTC
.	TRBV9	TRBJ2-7	CASAKRDSRSYEQYF	TGTGCCAGCGCGAAACGGGACTCCCGCTCCTACGAGCAGTACTTC
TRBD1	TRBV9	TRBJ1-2	CASSSSLRDRLGYTF	TGTGCCAGCAGCTCCAGTCTTCGGGACAGGCTCGGCTACACCTTC
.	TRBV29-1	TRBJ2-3	CSVDEAGTQYF	TGCAGCGTTGACGAGGCGGGGACGCAGTATTTT
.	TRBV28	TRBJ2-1	CASGILASASYNEQFF	TGTGCCAGCGGAATTTTAGCGAGTGCATCCTACAATGAGCAGTTCTTC
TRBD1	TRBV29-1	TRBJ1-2	CSGGQGGYYGYTF	TGCAGCGGTGGACAGGGGGGGTACTATGGCTACACCTTC
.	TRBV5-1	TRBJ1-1	CASSLDGGNTEAFF	TGCGCCAGCAGCTTGGACGGCGGGAACACTGAAGCTTTCTTT
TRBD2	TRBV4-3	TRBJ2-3	CASSQGRLAGYVDTQYF	TGCGCCAGCAGCCAAGGGAGACTAGCGGGATATGTAGATACGCAGTATTTT
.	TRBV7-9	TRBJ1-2	CASSLPGAAPYGYTF	TGTGCCAGCAGCCTACCCGGAGCAGCTCCCTATGGCTACACCTTC
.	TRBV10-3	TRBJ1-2	CAISEVRWGHGYTF	TGTGCCATCAGTGAGGTGAGATGGGGGCATGGCTACACCTTC
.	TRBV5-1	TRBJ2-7	CASSSDSLFNEQYF	TGCGCCAGCAGCTCCGACAGCCTCTTCAACGAGCAGTACTTC
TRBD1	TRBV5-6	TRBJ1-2	CASSAWTGAVGYTF	TGTGCCAGCAGCGCCTGGACAGGGGCCGTTGGCTACACCTTC
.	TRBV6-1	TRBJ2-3	CASSVNRRGDTQYF	TGTGCCAGCAGTGTGAATAGGAGAGGAGATACGCAGTATTTT
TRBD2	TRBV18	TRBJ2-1	CASSPERAGVGSSEQFF	TGTGCCAGCTCACCAGAAAGAGCGGGAGTAGGATCCAGTGAGCAGTTCTTC
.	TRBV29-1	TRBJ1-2	CSVGAGASGGYTF	TGCAGCGTTGGGGCAGGTGCCTCGGGAGGCTACACCTTC
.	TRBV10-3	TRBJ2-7	CAIKRTGNEQYF	TGTGCCATCAAAAGAACAGGCAACGAGCAGTACTTC
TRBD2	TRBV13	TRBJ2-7	CASSAGLAGGSYEQYF	TGTGCCAGCAGCGCGGGACTAGCGGGAGGATCCTACGAGCAGTACTTC
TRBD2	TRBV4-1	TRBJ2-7	CASSQGDYTYEQYF	TGCGCCAGCAGCCAGGGGGACTATACCTACGAGCAGTACTTC
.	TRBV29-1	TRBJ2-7	CSVERGYEQYF	TGCAGCGTTGAACGGGGGTACGAGCAGTACTTC
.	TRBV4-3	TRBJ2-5	CASSQDWAGWAETQYF	TGCGCCAGCAGCCAAGATTGGGCAGGATGGGCAGAGACCCAGTACTTC